This TCR beta chain was profiled in a study of T cell responses to AZD1222 COVID-19 vaccine (dated by TCRdb to about 2021). About the study as a whole: AZD1222 recipients with second doses at about 4 weeks or about 12 weeks were pooled, because spike-specific TCR depth and breadth did not differ between schedules. TCR sequencing was performed for some 250 trial participants, of whom 200 to 210 were given two doses of AZD1222 and around 26 were given two doses of MenACWY control vaccine. Trial participants were enrolled by age into subgroups of 18-55, 56-69 and 70-plus years, and roughly 150, 30 and 60 TCR-sequenced participants, respectively, were included in these subgroups. The paper's findings and limits, for the study overall: Because no day 14 peak-response samples were available, repertoires were characterized only after the peak T cell response. Nearly half of unique spike-specific TCRs reportedly recognized epitopes outside regions mutated in the B.1.351 and B.1.1.7 variants. The whole spike protein was spanned by vaccine-associated CD4 TCRs, and dominant responses were seen in regions 160-218 and 743-854. Conclusions about previously exposed vaccinees were limited because only six AZD1222 recipients were SARS-CoV-2 seropositive at baseline. In the small 56-69-year group, the increase in depth fell short of significance, most likely because of low power. Participants were mostly white British, with more females than males. The authors suggested clonal diversity may have been underestimated. After two AZD1222 doses, both the breadth and the depth of spike-specific TCRs were significantly higher than at day 0 and than in MenACWY recipients.

With regard to this clone: It lacks a known antigen. Qualities for individual bases were not recorded, and no much larger clone is one base off.

The CDR3 regions of human TCRbeta chains were analyzed by immunosequencing. The paper's processing steps were these. TCRs in the repertoires were compared against a reference library of SARS-CoV-2-specific TCRs that had been generated with the MIRA antigen-specificity platform. Breadth was defined as the fraction of unique TCRs that were SARS-CoV-2-associated, and depth was defined as the fraction of total T cells that were SARS-CoV-2-associated. Each spike-specific TCR was assigned to its reactive spike region and to a CD4 or CD8 class using the MIRA data. Log10-transformed breadth and depth values were compared by one-way ANOVA with Sidak's multiple comparisons tests. TCRdb retrieved this table from immuneACCESS and kept in-frame rearrangements only. Not all clones are present; in checked studies, unresolved V genes account for under half, and no reason is known for the remainder. V and J calls plus clone size are reproduced from that table; the DNA served to infer D and trimming. This sample has more than 85,000 clones in its table, and around 90% of those were observed once. The ten biggest clones cover 4% to 6% of the sample.

According to the study, the label for this sample's time point signals: baseline before first vaccination. Vaccinee samples came from UK trials COV001 and COV002, including a single-blind randomized controlled phase 2/3 trial of AZD1222 (ChAdOx1 nCoV-19) in healthy adults. Trial participant PBMC samples were collected at day 0 and day 28 after the second dose for TCRbeta chain sequencing. For CDR1 and CDR2, the germline V gene lists SGHRS and YFSETQ. For this chain, trimming is 3 bases at the V end and 4 bases at the J end, and the number of junction bases without a gene match is 2. Spanning cysteine to phenylalanine, the CDR3 consists of 13 amino acids. Of the read, only the CDR3 DNA is kept; its 39 bases are in frame from base 1.

This sample comprised peripheral blood, obtained on day 0 of AZD1222 vaccination. The clonotype comes from an adult in good health. Rearrangement joined TRBV5-1 to TRBJ1-2, with 8 junctional bases fitting TRBD1. The CDR3 loop reads CASSSDRGYGYTF. In nucleotide form, the sequence is TGCGCCAGCAGCTCAGACAGGGGCTATGGCTACACCTTC.